The 27 T cell receptor beta chains reported below all come from one sample, sequenced in a study of blood T cell repertoires in COVID-19. Produced via immunoSEQ multiplex PCR; TCRdb's table is partial and in-frame only. The sample shows some 97,000 clones, roughly 85% of them seen only once. Sequenced input: peripheral blood. These receptor sequences come from a man aged 70 or older with active or convalescent COVID-19.

V is TRBV3-1 (or the pseudogene TRBV3-2) and J is TRBJ2-3, with D tentatively TRBD1 (5 bases). The CDR3 contains 16 residues. CDR1 and CDR2 from the germline V gene are LGHDT and YNNKEL (reference sequence). Deletions cut 4 bases from V and 2 bases from J, with 16 bases between. The CDR3 bases are TGTGCCAGCAGCCGAAAGAATCAGGGTTCCACAGATACGCAGTATTTT. Translating gives CASSRKNQGSTDTQYF.

The chain has TRBV25-1 and TRBJ1-1; tentative D call: TRBD1 (5 bases). The CDR3 consists of 13 residues. V gave up 5 bases and J gave up 4 bases, with 11 bases separating them. CDR1 and CDR2 from the germline V gene are MGHDK and SYGVNS. CDR3 DNA: TGTGCCAGCAGTCCCCCGGGGGGCACTGAAGCTTTCTTT. Translated, it gives CASSPPGGTEAFF.

This clone was observed a few times. The chain carries TRBV7-9 and TRBJ1-6; 8 bases are a match to TRBD1. Germline-derived CDR1 and CDR2 are SEHNR and FQNEAQ (reference sequence). This CDR3 spans 15 amino acids. V was pared by 7 bases and J by 7 bases, with 9 bases of the junction left unmatched. The CDR3 nucleotides read TGTGCCAGCAAGTCCGGACAGGGTGGAAATTCACCCCTCCACTTT. Protein product: CASKSGQGGNSPLHF.

Only one count was recorded for this clone. The V call is TRBV28, the J call TRBJ2-5; a possible D gene is TRBD2 (5 bases). CDR1 is MDHEN and CDR2 is SYDVKM in the germline V gene. Trimming took off 4 bases at V and 3 bases at J, with 12 bases between the two ends. This CDR3 region has 14 residues. CDR3 sequence reads: CASSSGLGEETQYF. DNA for the CDR3: TGTGCCAGCAGTTCGGGATTAGGAGAAGAGACCCAGTACTTC.

The chain employs TRBV5-1 and TRBJ2-3; the match to TRBD2 covers 13 bases. This CDR3 is 15 amino acids long. J gave up 4 bases and V 7 bases, and 6 bases lay outside the gene matches. Germline lookup yields CDR1 SGHRS and CDR2 YFSETQ. The CDR3 sequence: CASATSGGAADTQYF. As DNA, the CDR3 is TGCGCCAGCGCAACTAGCGGGGGGGCAGCAGATACGCAGTATTTT.

This clone was recorded only once. Germline is not matched at one junction end, which may reflect a read error. V usage is TRBV5-1 and J usage is TRBJ1-6; D not resolved. Germline CDR1 reads SGHRS; CDR2 reads YFSETQ. The CDR3 has 14 amino acids. CDR3 loop: CASSLESYDSPLHF. The CDR3 DNA follows: TGCGCCAGCAGCTTGGAGTCCTATGATTCACCCCTCCACTTT.

This chain connects TRBV7-8 to TRBJ1-5; no clear D gene. Between the trimmed V and J ends, which lost 10 bases and 3 bases, there was a span of 10 bases. Germline V CDR1 and CDR2: SGHVS, FQNEAQ. This CDR3 is 12 amino acids long. The CDR3 is CAKTRDNQPQHF. CDR3 in DNA: TGTGCCAAGACTAGGGACAATCAGCCCCAGCATTTT.

This clone was seen only a few times. The genes are TRBV19 and TRBJ1-5; tentative D call: TRBD1 (5 bases). The CDR3 runs to 15 residues. V was pared by 7 bases and J by 0 bases, with 13 bases between. Germline CDR1 is LNHDA and CDR2 is SQIVND (reference sequence). The CDR3 protein is CASIGEGYSNQPQHF. The DNA of the CDR3 is TGTGCCAGTATAGGGGAGGGGTATAGCAATCAGCCCCAGCATTTT.

The chain links TRBV28 to TRBJ2-7; TRBD1 matches at 11 bases. V lost 3 bases to trimming and J lost 4 bases; unmatched junction nucleotides: 5. Germline V gene lookup returns CDR1 MDHEN and CDR2 SYDVKM. The length of the CDR3 is 15 residues. The CDR3 sequence is CASSLGQGGVYEQYF. DNA for the CDR3: TGTGCCAGCAGTTTGGGACAGGGGGGAGTGTACGAGCAGTACTTC.

The chain employs TRBV7-2 and TRBJ2-1; tentatively, D is TRBD1 (6 bases). The ends were cut back, 3 bases at V and 9 bases at J, with 9 bases in the middle. This CDR3 is 12 amino acids long. CDR1 and CDR2 from the germline V gene are SGHTA and FQGNSA. CDR3: CASSFLGGEQFF. The CDR3 DNA reads as TGTGCCAGCAGCTTTTTAGGGGGTGAGCAGTTCTTC.

This clone was observed a handful of times. The chain employs TRBV11-1 and TRBJ2-1; 13 nucleotides line up with TRBD2. The V segment lost 0 bases and the J segment 1 base; nucleotides outside the gene matches: 6. The CDR3 loop spans 19 amino acids. Germline-derived CDR1 and CDR2 are SGHAT and FQDESV (reference sequence). CDR3 nucleotide sequence: TGTGCCAGCAGCTTAGCGGCACTAGCGGGGGGGCTGTCCTACAATGAGCAGTTCTTC. Translating gives CASSLAALAGGLSYNEQFF.

A note on this clone: Relative to the germline gene, one junction end is altered; a read error may explain this. V usage is TRBV5-5 and J usage is TRBJ2-3; 8 bases fit TRBD2. CDR3 length equals 18 residues. From germline, CDR1 is SGHKS and CDR2 YYEKEE (reference sequence). CDR3: CASSPTGGPLTLTDTQYF. CDR3 sequence (DNA): TGCGCCAGCAGCCCGACGGGGGGGCCTCTCACTCTCACAGATACGCAGTATTTT.

This sequence joins TRBV15 and TRBJ1-4; D is undetermined. The CDR3 length is 16 residues. Trimming removed 3 bases at V and 0 bases at J, with 11 bases between. Looked up from germline, CDR1 is LNHNV and CDR2 is YYDKDF (reference sequence). The chain's CDR3 is CATSSRETATNEKLFF. The CDR3, as DNA: TGTGCCACCAGCAGCCGGGAGACCGCAACTAATGAAAAACTGTTTTTT.

The sample holds a few counts of this clone. The V gene is TRBV7-2, the J gene TRBJ1-3; D is ambiguous. The CDR3 has 15 amino acids. CDR1 and CDR2 (germline): SGHTA, FQGNSA. The germline V and J ends were trimmed by 4 bases and 0 bases, with 10 bases remaining between them. CDR3 in DNA: TGTGCCAGCAGCTCCCCGGTAGTCTCTGGAAACACCATATATTTT. Translated, it gives CASSSPVVSGNTIYF.

This sequence joins TRBV29-1 and TRBJ2-5; 9 nucleotides agree with TRBD2. V shed 5 bases and J 5 bases; nucleotides not matched to a gene: 3. This CDR3 is 12 amino acids long. Per germline, CDR1 SQVTM and CDR2 ANQGSEA. CDR3 amino acids: CSVLLAGETQYF. CDR3 coding DNA: TGCAGCGTTCTACTAGCGGGTGAGACCCAGTACTTC. The entire variable domain, with the rest obtained from reference TRBV29-1 and TRBJ2-5, is as follows: SAVISQKPSRDICQRGTSLTIQCQVDSQVTMMFWYRQQPGQSLTLIATANQGSEATYESGFVIDKFPISRPNLTFSTLTVSNMSPEDSSIYLCSVLLAGETQYFGPGTRLLVL.

This chain joins TRBV24-1 and TRBJ2-2, with 8 bases that match TRBD1. Unmatched junction bases numbered 7, after V lost 9 bases and J lost 5 bases. This CDR3 is 14 amino acids long. Germline CDR1 KGHDR, CDR2 SFDVKD. Here the CDR3 DNA reads TGTGCCACCTCCCGGACAGGGACTACCGGGGAGCTGTTTTTT. Its translation: CATSRTGTTGELFF.

The V call is TRBV18, the J call TRBJ1-3, with TRBD1 identical over 8 bases. Germline CDR1 reads KGHSH; CDR2 reads LQKENI. V shed 3 bases, J shed 0 bases, and the junction held 7 bases outside the gene matches. The CDR3 sequence is 17 residues long. The CDR3 is CASSPGTGPISGNTIYF. DNA of the CDR3: TGTGCCAGCTCACCCGGGACAGGTCCAATCTCTGGAAACACCATATATTTT.

This clone was seen a handful of times. This chain uses TRBV25-1 with TRBJ1-3, with 8 bases lining up with TRBD1. The CDR3 spans 16 residues. Losses at the gene ends were 4 bases for V and 0 bases for J; bases not matched to a gene: 5. Germline CDR1 is MGHDK and CDR2 is SYGVNS. The CDR3, as DNA: TGTGCCAGCAGTGGACAGGGGCTAAACTCTGGAAACACCATATATTTT. Translating it yields CASSGQGLNSGNTIYF.

The V gene is TRBV11-2, the J gene TRBJ2-3, with D possibly being TRBD2 (5 bases). Germline V CDR1 and CDR2: SGHAT, FQNNGV. The CDR3 extends over 15 amino acids. The V end was cut by 4 bases, the J end by 2 bases, with 13 bases between. CDR3 amino acids: CASSSDYSSTDTQYF. DNA for the CDR3: TGTGCCAGCAGCTCCGACTACTCCTCCACAGATACGCAGTATTTT. The full variable domain, its missing parts supplied by reference TRBV11-2 and TRBJ2-3, is EAGVAQSPRYKIIEKRQSVAFWCNPISGHATLYWYQQILGQGPKLLIQFQNNGVVDDSQLPKDRFSAERLKGVDSTLKIQPAKLEDSAVYLCASSSDYSSTDTQYFGPGTRLTVL.

J is TRBJ1-2 and V is TRBV6-2 or TRBV6-3; D may be TRBD1 (6 bases). The CDR3 runs to 16 residues. Trimming took off 6 bases at V and 5 bases at J, with 22 bases between the two ends. Germline V gene sequence: CDR1 MNHEY, CDR2 SVGEGT. The CDR3 nucleotides read TGTGCCAGCAGCGATTCAACTGGGGGCCTATGGTATGGCTACACCTTC. This sequence encodes CASSDSTGGLWYGYTF.

The rearrangement links TRBV10-3 to TRBJ1-2; no clear D. V was trimmed by 3 bases and J by 6 bases, leaving 17 bases between them. The germline V gene encodes CDR1 ENHRY and CDR2 SYGVKD. The CDR3 extends over 15 amino acids. The CDR3, as DNA: TGTGCCATCAGTGATCCGTCCACAACTAGGCATGGCTACACCTTC. Protein product: CAISDPSTTRHGYTF.

This clone was observed a few times. The chain combines TRBV11-2 with TRBJ2-1; D not resolved. V lost 5 bases to trimming and J lost 7 bases, with 12 bases between them. The CDR3 length is 13 residues. Germline V gives CDR1 SGHAT, CDR2 FQNNGV. The CDR3 loop reads CASSTGLSNEQFF. The CDR3 nucleotides read TGTGCCAGCAGCACTGGGCTAAGTAATGAGCAGTTCTTC.

The chain employs TRBV5-4 and TRBJ2-2; a possible D gene is TRBD2 (7 bases). The V end was cut by 2 bases, the J end by 4 bases, with 12 bases between. The CDR3 is 15 amino acids. Germline V lookup: CDR1 SGHNT, CDR2 YYREEE (reference sequence). DNA of the CDR3: TGTGCCAGCAGCTTTGGGGGGGGCCGCACCGGGGAGCTGTTTTTT. Amino acid sequence: CASSFGGGRTGELFF.

This clone has just a few counts. This chain joins TRBV24-1 and TRBJ2-2; D is unresolved. The CDR3 is 16 amino acids. CDR1 and CDR2 from the germline V gene are KGHDR and SFDVKD. Deletions cut 5 bases from V and 2 bases from J, with 14 bases between. The CDR3 region is CATSGDSYPNTGELFF. The CDR3 region has the DNA TGTGCCACCAGTGGTGACTCCTACCCCAACACCGGGGAGCTGTTTTTT.

This clone showed up just a few times. The genes are TRBV7-9 and TRBJ1-4, with D maybe TRBD1 (6 bases). V lost 8 bases, J lost 8 bases, and 15 bases lay in between. The CDR3 spans 13 residues. From germline, CDR1 is SEHNR and CDR2 FQNEAQ (reference sequence). The CDR3 sequence: CASHADSDEKLFF. CDR3 bases: TGTGCCAGCCACGCGGACAGCGACGAAAAACTGTTTTTT.

The chain employs TRBV10-2 and TRBJ1-2; TRBD1 matches 7 bases. This CDR3 has 15 residues. J lost 2 bases, V lost 7 bases, and 10 bases had no gene match. Germline values: CDR1 WSHSY, CDR2 SAAADI. CDR3 in amino acids: CASTGTDEANYGYTF. CDR3 coding DNA: TGCGCCAGCACCGGGACAGACGAAGCAAACTATGGCTACACCTTC.

The rearrangement uses TRBV6-5 and TRBJ1-1; 8 bases line up with TRBD1. There are 16 residues in the CDR3. From germline, CDR1 is MNHEY and CDR2 SVGAGI. J was trimmed by 7 bases and V by 0 bases; bases with no gene match: 10. CDR3 in DNA: TGTGCCAGCAGTTACTCGGCAGGGGGCAGTAAGGGTGAAGCTTTCTTT. Protein product: CASSYSAGGSKGEAFF.